This TCR beta chain was found in a study of cytomegalovirus exposure and HLA in healthy donors. Overall study findings and caveats: In a later analysis, several top co-occurrence clusters appeared linked to parvovirus B19, influenza, CMV and Epstein-Barr virus. Apparent HLA restriction characterized most CMV-associated TCR beta chains in a later analysis. The study put 150 to 200 TCR beta chains on its list as cytomegalovirus-associated.

CDR1 is SGHNT, CDR2 YYREEE, per germline (reference sequence). This CDR3 has 14 amino acids. V trimming: 4 bases; J trimming: 5 bases; junction bases outside the gene matches: 6. With respect to this clone: Its antigen is unidentified.

The PCR made use of 60 Vbeta and 13 Jbeta primers. Method: immunoSEQ multiplex PCR; TCRdb's copy keeps in-frame clones and lacks some. This table holds over 150,000 clones, 70% to 80% found once. This receptor was obtained from a woman in her sixties in good health and CMV-seropositive. V usage is TRBV5-4 and J usage is TRBJ1-2; 9 positions agree with TRBD1. Sequenced material: PBMCs. The CDR3 region is CASSGGQGRYGYTF. As DNA, the CDR3 is TGTGCCAGCAGCGGGGGACAGGGAAGGTATGGCTACACCTTC.